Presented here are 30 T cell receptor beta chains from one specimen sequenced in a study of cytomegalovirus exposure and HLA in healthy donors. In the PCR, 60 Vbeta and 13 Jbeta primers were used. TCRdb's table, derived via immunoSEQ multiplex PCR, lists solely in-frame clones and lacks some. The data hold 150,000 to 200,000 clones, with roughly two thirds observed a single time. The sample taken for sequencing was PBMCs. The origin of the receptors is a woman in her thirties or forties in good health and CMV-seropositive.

The CDR3 loop reads CASSPHYEQYF. In nucleotides, the CDR3 is TGTGCCAGCAGTCCCCACTACGAGCAGTACTTC. J is TRBJ2-5 and V is TRBV27; unclear D gene. The J call may be in error: the DNA end matches TRBJ2-7 better. In germline, CDR1 is MNHEY, CDR2 SMNVEV (reference sequence). The CDR3 runs to 11 residues.

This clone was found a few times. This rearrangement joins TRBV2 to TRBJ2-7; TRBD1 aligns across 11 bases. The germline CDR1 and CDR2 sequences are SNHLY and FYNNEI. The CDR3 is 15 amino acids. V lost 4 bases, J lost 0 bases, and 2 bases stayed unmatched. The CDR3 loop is CASSAGTGGSYEQYF. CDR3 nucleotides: TGTGCCAGCAGTGCCGGGACAGGGGGCTCCTACGAGCAGTACTTC.

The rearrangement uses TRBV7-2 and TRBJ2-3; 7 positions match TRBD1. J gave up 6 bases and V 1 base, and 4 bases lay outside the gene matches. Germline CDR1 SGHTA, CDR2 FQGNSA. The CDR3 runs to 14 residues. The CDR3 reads CASSLEGGRDTQYF. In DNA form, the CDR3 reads TGTGCCAGCAGCTTAGAAGGGGGCCGGGATACGCAGTATTTT.

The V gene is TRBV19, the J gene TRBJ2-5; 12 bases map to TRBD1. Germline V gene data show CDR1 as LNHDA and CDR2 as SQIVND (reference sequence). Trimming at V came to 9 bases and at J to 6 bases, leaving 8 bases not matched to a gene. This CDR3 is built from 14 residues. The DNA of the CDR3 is TGTGCCAGCACGGGACAGGGGGCTTCTAAGACCCAGTACTTC. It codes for CASTGQGASKTQYF.

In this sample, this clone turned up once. CDR3 sequence: CSASVSTEAFF. The DNA for the CDR3 is TGCAGTGCTAGTGTTAGCACTGAAGCTTTCTTT. The chain has TRBV20-1 and TRBJ1-1; D uncertain. CDR3 size: 11 residues. Germline V CDR1 and CDR2: DFQATT, SNEGSKA (reference sequence). The germline V and J ends were trimmed by 3 bases and 4 bases, with 6 bases remaining between them.

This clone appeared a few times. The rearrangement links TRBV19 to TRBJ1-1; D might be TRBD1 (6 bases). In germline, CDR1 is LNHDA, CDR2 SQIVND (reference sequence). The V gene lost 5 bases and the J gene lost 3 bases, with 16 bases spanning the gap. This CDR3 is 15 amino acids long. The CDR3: CASSPSDRGDTEAFF. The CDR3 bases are TGTGCCAGTAGTCCCTCGGACAGAGGTGACACTGAAGCTTTCTTT. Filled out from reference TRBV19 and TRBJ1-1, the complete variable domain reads DGGITQSPKYLFRKEGQNVTLSCEQNLNHDAMYWYRQDPGQGLRLIYYSQIVNDFQKGDIAEGYSVSREKKESFPLTVTSAQKNPTAFYLCASSPSDRGDTEAFFGQGTRLTVV.

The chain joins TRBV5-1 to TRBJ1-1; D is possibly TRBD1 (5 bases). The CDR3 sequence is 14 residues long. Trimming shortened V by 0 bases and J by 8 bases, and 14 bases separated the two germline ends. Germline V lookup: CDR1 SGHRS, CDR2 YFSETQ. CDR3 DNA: TGCGCCAGCAGCTTGGGAGGGGAGGTGGGAGAAGCTTTCTTT. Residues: CASSLGGEVGEAFF.

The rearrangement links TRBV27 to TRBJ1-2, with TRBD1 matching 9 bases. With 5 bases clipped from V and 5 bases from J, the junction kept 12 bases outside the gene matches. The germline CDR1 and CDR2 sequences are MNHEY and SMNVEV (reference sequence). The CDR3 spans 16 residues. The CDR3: CASSRMYGQGPYGYTF. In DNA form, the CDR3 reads TGTGCCAGCAGTCGGATGTATGGACAGGGGCCGTATGGCTACACCTTC.

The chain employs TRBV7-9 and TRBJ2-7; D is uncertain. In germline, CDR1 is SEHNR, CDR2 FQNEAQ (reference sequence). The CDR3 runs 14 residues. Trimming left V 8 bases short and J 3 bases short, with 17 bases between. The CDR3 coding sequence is TGTGCCAGCGGCTCTACCCTTATACTCTACGAGCAGTACTTC. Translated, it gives CASGSTLILYEQYF. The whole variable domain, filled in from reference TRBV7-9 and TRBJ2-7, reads DTGVSQNPRHKITKRGQNVTFRCDPISEHNRLYWYRQTLGQGPEFLTYFQNEAQLEKSRLLSDRFSAERPKGSFSTLEIQRTEQGDSAMYLCASGSTLILYEQYFGPGTRLTVT.

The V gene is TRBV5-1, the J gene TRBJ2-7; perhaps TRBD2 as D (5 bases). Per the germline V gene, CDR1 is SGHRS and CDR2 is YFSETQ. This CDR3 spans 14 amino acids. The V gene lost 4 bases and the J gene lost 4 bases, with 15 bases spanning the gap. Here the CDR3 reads CASSLNPRRYEQYF. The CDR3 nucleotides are TGCGCCAGCAGCCTCAATCCTCGGAGGTACGAGCAGTACTTC.

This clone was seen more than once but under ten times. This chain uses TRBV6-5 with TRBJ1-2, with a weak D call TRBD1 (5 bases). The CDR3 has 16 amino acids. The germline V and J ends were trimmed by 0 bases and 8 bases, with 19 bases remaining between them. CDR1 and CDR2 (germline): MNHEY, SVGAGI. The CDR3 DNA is TGTGCCAGCAGTTACTCGATAAACGCCGGGGGAGGCGGCTACACCTTC. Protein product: CASSYSINAGGGGYTF.

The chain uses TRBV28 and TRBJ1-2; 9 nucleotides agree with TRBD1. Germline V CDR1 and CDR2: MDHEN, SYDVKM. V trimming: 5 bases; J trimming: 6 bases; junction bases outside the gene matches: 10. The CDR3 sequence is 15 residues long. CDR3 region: CASSLPGQGLNGYTF. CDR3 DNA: TGTGCCAGCAGTCTTCCGGGACAGGGCCTGAATGGCTACACCTTC.

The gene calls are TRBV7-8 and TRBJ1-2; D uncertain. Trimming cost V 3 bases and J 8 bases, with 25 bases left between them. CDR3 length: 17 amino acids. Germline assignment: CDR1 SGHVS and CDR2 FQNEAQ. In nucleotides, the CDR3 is TGTGCCAGCAGCTTCACCACCTCCGGGTCGACTCCTAGAGGCTACACCTTC. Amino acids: CASSFTTSGSTPRGYTF.

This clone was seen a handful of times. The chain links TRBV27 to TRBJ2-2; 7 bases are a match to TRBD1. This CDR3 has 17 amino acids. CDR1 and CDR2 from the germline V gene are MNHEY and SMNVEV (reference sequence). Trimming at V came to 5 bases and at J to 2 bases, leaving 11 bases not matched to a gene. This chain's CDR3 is CASSPQGQPLNTGELFF. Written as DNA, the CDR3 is TGTGCCAGCAGTCCTCAGGGACAGCCACTTAACACCGGGGAGCTGTTTTTT.

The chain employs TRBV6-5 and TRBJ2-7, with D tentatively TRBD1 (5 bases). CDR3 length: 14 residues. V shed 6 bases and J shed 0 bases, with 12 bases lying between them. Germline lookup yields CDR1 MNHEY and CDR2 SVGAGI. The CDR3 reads CASRRQPHSYEQYF. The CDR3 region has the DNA TGTGCCAGCAGGAGACAGCCTCACTCCTACGAGCAGTACTTC.

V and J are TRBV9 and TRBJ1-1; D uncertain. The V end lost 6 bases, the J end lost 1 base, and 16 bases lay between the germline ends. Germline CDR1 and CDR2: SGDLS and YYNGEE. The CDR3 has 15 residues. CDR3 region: CASTPARGPNTEAFF. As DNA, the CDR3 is TGTGCCAGCACCCCCGCCCGCGGCCCGAACACTGAAGCTTTCTTT.

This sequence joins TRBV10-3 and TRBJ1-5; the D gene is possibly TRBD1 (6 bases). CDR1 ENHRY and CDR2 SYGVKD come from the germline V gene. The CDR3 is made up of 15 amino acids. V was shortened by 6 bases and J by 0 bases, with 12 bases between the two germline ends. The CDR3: CAIRKAGDSNQPQHF. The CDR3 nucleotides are TGTGCCATCAGAAAAGCAGGGGATAGCAATCAGCCCCAGCATTTT.

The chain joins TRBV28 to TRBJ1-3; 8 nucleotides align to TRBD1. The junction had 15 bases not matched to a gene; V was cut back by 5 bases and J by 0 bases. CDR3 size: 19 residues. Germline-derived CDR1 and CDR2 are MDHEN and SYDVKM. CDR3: CASSPSEGQESSSGNTIYF. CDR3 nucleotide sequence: TGTGCCAGCAGTCCGTCTGAGGGACAGGAGTCGAGCTCTGGAAACACCATATATTTT.

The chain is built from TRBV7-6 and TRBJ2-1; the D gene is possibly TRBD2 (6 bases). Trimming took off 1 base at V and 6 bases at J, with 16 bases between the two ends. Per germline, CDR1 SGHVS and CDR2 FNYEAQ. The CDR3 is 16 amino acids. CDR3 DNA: TGTGCCAGCAGCTTAGTTCCGCCCGGGACTCCCAATGAGCAGTTCTTC. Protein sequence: CASSLVPPGTPNEQFF.

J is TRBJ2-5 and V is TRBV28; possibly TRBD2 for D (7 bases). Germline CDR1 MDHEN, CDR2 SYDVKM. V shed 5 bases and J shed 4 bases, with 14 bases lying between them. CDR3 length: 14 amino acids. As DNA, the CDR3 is TGTGCCAGCAGTCCGGAGGGGGGGGGAGAGACCCAGTACTTC. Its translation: CASSPEGGGETQYF.

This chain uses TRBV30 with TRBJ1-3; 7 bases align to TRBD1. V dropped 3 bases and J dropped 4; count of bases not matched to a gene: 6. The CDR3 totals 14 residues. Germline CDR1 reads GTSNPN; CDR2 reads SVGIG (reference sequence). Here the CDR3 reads CAWRVGQEGNTIYF. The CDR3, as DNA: TGTGCCTGGAGAGTAGGACAGGAGGGAAACACCATATATTTT.

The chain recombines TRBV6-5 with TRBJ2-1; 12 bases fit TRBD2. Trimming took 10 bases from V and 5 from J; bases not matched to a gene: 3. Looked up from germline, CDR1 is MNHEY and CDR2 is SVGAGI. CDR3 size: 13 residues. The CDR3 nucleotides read TGTGCCACCCGGACTAGCGGGAACAATGAGCAGTTCTTC. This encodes CATRTSGNNEQFF.

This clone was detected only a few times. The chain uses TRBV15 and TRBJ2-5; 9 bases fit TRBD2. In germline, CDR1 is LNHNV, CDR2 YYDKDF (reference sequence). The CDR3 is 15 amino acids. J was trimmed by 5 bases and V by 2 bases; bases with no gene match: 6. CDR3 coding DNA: TGTGCCACCAGCAGAACAGCGGGGGGCGGGGAGACCCAGTACTTC. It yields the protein CATSRTAGGGETQYF. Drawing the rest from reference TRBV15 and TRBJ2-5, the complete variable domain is DAMVIQNPRYQVTQFGKPVTLSCSQTLNHNVMYWYQQKSSQAPKLLFHYYDKDFNNEADTPDNFQSRRPNTSFCFLDIRSPGLGDTAMYLCATSRTAGGGETQYFGPGTRLLVL.

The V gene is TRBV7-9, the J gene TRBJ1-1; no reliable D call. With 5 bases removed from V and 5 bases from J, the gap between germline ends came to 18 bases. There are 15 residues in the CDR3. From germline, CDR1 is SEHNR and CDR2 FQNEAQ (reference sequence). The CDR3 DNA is TGTGCCAGCAGCCAAGATTCAAGTACATTAACTGAAGCTTTCTTT. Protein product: CASSQDSSTLTEAFF.

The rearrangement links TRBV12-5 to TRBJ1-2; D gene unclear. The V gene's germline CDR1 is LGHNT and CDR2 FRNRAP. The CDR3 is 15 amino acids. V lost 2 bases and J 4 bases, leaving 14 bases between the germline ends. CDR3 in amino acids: CASGLSQQNFYGYTF. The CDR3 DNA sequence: TGTGCTAGTGGTTTGAGCCAACAGAACTTCTATGGCTACACCTTC.

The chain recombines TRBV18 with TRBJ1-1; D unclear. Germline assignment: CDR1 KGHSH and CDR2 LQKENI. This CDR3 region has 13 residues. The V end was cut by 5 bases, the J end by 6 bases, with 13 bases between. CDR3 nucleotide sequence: TGTGCCAGCTCAGACTTCCGTGACGCTGAAGCTTTCTTT. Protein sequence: CASSDFRDAEAFF.

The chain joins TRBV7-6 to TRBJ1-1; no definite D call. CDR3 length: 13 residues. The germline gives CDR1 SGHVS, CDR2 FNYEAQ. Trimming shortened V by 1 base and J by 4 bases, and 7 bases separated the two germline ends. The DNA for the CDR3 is TGTGCCAGCAGCTTAGGGAGACCCACTGAAGCTTTCTTT. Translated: CASSLGRPTEAFF.

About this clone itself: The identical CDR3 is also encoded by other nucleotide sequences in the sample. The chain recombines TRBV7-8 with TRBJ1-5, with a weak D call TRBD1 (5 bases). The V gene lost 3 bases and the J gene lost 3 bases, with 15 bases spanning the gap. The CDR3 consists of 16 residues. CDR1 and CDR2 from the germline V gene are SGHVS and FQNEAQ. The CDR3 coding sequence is TGTGCCAGCAGCTTGGACACCCGGGTTAACAATCAGCCCCAGCATTTT. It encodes CASSLDTRVNNQPQHF.

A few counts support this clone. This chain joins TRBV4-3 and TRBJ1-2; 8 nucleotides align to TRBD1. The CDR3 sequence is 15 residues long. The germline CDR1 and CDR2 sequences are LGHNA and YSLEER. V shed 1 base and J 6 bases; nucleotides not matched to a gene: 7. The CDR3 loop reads CASSQVEGQGDGYTF. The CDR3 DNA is TGCGCCAGCAGCCAAGTCGAAGGACAGGGCGATGGCTACACCTTC.

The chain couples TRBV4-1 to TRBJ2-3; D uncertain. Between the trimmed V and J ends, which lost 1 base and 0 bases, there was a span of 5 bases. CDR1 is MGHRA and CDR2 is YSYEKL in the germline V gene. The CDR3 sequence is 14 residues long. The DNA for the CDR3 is TGCGCCAGCAGCCAAGTGACTAGCACAGATACGCAGTATTTT. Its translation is CASSQVTSTDTQYF.